These 20 T cell receptor beta chains were all obtained from the same sample, sequenced in a study of blood T cell repertoires in COVID-19. The assay was immunoSEQ multiplex PCR, and TCRdb's table has in-frame clones only and misses some. The sample includes some 48,000 clones, approximately 88% of them seen just once. The sequenced material came from peripheral blood. These receptors all come from a human donor in a cohort sampled during active COVID-19.

The genes are TRBV4-3 and TRBJ2-7; maybe TRBD1 (5 bases). This CDR3 has 15 amino acids. V shed 5 bases and J shed 1 base, with 15 bases lying between them. Germline V lookup: CDR1 LGHNA, CDR2 YSLEER. The CDR3 nucleotides read TGCGCCAGCAGCGAATTTGGGGCGCCGTCCTACGAGCAGTACTTC. Protein: CASSEFGAPSYEQYF.

CDR3 region: CASSKEGGHFPPLQLGYTF. Written as DNA, the CDR3 is TGTGCCAGCAGCAAAGAAGGGGGACACTTCCCCCCTCTCCAGCTAGGCTACACCTTC. The rearrangement uses TRBV21-1 and TRBJ1-2; the DNA was not used to check the table's D call, TRBD1. TRBV21-1 is annotated as a pseudogene. This CDR3 contains 19 residues.

This chain uses TRBV9 with TRBJ2-3; 8 bases are a match to TRBD2. After removal of 3 bases from V and 0 bases from J, the junction contained 12 bases not matched to a gene. The germline V gene encodes CDR1 SGDLS and CDR2 YYNGEE. This CDR3 is 18 amino acids long. The CDR3 sequence: CASSGTSGGLSSTDTQYF. In nucleotides, the CDR3 is TGTGCCAGCAGCGGAACGAGCGGGGGCCTCTCTAGCACAGATACGCAGTATTTT. The whole variable domain, filled in from reference TRBV9 and TRBJ2-3, reads DSGVTQTPKHLITATGQRVTLRCSPRSGDLSVYWYQQSLDQGLQFLIQYYNGEERAKGNILERFSAQQFPDLHSELNLSSLELGDSALYFCASSGTSGGLSSTDTQYFGPGTRLTVL.

V is TRBV7-3 and J is TRBJ2-1; the match to TRBD2 covers 8 bases. Germline CDR1 SGHTA, CDR2 FQGTGA. The junction had 5 bases not matched to a gene; V was cut back by 5 bases and J by 5 bases. The CDR3 spans 14 residues. CDR3 nucleotide sequence: TGTGCCAGCAGCCCAGATAGCGGGGACAATGAGCAGTTCTTC. Residues: CASSPDSGDNEQFF.

The chain employs TRBV3-1 (or the pseudogene TRBV3-2) and TRBJ2-1, with 7 bases lining up with TRBD1. Germline V lookup: CDR1 LGHDT, CDR2 YNNKEL (reference sequence). V dropped 3 bases and J dropped 5; count of bases not matched to a gene: 7. CDR3 length: 15 residues. CDR3 DNA sequence: TGTGCCAGCAGCCAGCAGGGGGTGGGTAACAATGAGCAGTTCTTC. It specifies CASSQQGVGNNEQFF.

This clone was seen just once. This chain connects TRBV28 to TRBJ2-5, with 11 bases fitting TRBD2. Germline V gene data show CDR1 as MDHEN and CDR2 as SYDVKM. The V and J ends lost 0 bases and 5 bases, in that order; junction bases with no gene match: 5. The CDR3 has 16 amino acids. CDR3 in DNA: TGTGCCAGCAGTTTATGGCTCCTAGCGGGGGGCGAGACCCAGTACTTC. Protein: CASSLWLLAGGETQYF.

V is TRBV6-4 and J is TRBJ1-2; 7 bases are shared with TRBD1. Germline values: CDR1 MRHNA, CDR2 SNTAGT. With V trimmed by 2 bases and J by 7 bases, 4 bases remained unmatched. This CDR3 region has 13 residues. For the CDR3, the DNA is TGTGCCAGCAGTGACCGGACAGGAGCTGGCTACACCTTC. Translating gives CASSDRTGAGYTF.

The J gene is TRBJ2-7, the V gene TRBV7-2; TRBD2 matches 8 bases. The CDR3 is made up of 15 amino acids. V shed 7 bases, J shed 2 bases, and the junction held 10 bases outside the gene matches. Germline values: CDR1 SGHTA, CDR2 FQGNSA. DNA for the CDR3: TGTGCCAGCATCTTTCTAGCGGGCGGTGCCTACGAGCAGTACTTC. It is translated as CASIFLAGGAYEQYF. Together with reference TRBV7-2 and TRBJ2-7, the CDR3 gives the full variable domain: GAGVSQSPSNKVTEKGKDVELRCDPISGHTALYWYRQSLGQGLEFLIYFQGNSAPDKSGLPSDRFSAERTGGSVSTLTIQRTQQEDSAVYLCASIFLAGGAYEQYFGPGTRLTVT.

The CDR3 region has the DNA TGTGCCAGCAGCCCTCGAGGGAAGGACAGAGCGAACACTGAAGCTTTCTTT. Amino acid sequence: CASSPRGKDRANTEAFF. This chain links TRBV9 with TRBJ1-1; a possible D gene is TRBD1 (6 bases). The germline V gene has CDR1 SGDLS and CDR2 YYNGEE. This CDR3 has 17 amino acids. Trimming cost V 4 bases and J 1 base, with 20 bases left between them.

V is TRBV18 and J is TRBJ1-4; D is uncertain. V was pared by 1 base and J by 5 bases, with 11 bases between. Germline assignment: CDR1 KGHSH and CDR2 LQKENI. The CDR3 has 15 residues. Here the CDR3 DNA reads TGTGCCAGCTCACCACAAACGGAACAGAATGAAAAACTGTTTTTT. Translation: CASSPQTEQNEKLFF. The complete variable domain, with remaining parts taken from reference TRBV18 and TRBJ1-4, reads NAGVMQNPRHLVRRRGQEARLRCSPMKGHSHVYWYRQLPEEGLKFMVYLQKENIIDESGMPKERFSAEFPKEGPSILRIQQVVRGDSAAYFCASSPQTEQNEKLFFGSGTQLSVL.

The table lists this clone with a count of one. The chain uses TRBV7-2 and TRBJ1-1, with TRBD1 identical over 7 bases. The CDR3 totals 14 residues. Unmatched junction bases numbered 4, after V lost 5 bases and J lost 1 base. CDR1 and CDR2 from the germline V gene are SGHTA and FQGNSA. The DNA of the CDR3 is TGTGCCAGCAGCCCACAGGGGAGGAACACTGAAGCTTTCTTT. Protein product: CASSPQGRNTEAFF.

This chain uses TRBV7-9 with TRBJ2-4, with 8 nucleotides matching TRBD2. This CDR3 contains 19 residues. Per the germline V gene, CDR1 is SEHNR and CDR2 is FQNEAQ (reference sequence). V shed 3 bases, J shed 1 base, and the junction held 14 bases outside the gene matches. CDR3 in amino acids: CASSFQGSAGGRAKNIQYF. The CDR3 DNA reads as TGTGCCAGCAGCTTTCAAGGTTCTGCGGGAGGTCGGGCCAAAAACATTCAGTACTTC.

This clone was detected only once. The chain is built from TRBV27 and TRBJ2-1; 8 bases agree with TRBD2. The CDR3 consists of 15 residues. Germline V CDR1 and CDR2: MNHEY, SMNVEV (reference sequence). V lost 3 bases to trimming and J lost 4 bases; unmatched junction nucleotides: 5. CDR3 amino acids: CASSFGGRLYNEQFF. The CDR3 region has the DNA TGTGCCAGCAGTTTCGGCGGGAGGCTTTACAATGAGCAGTTCTTC.

The chain couples TRBV15 to TRBJ2-3, with TRBD2 matching 14 bases. V shed 4 bases, J shed 4 bases, and the junction held 7 bases outside the gene matches. Germline CDR1 is LNHNV and CDR2 is YYDKDF (reference sequence). The length of the CDR3 is 17 residues. CDR3 nucleotides: TGTGCCACCAGCACACCTCCGGGACTAGCGGGAGCAGATACGCAGTATTTT. It specifies CATSTPPGLAGADTQYF.

This chain uses TRBV27 with TRBJ2-2, with D unclear. Germline CDR1 MNHEY, CDR2 SMNVEV (reference sequence). The germline V and J ends were trimmed by 4 bases and 5 bases, with 11 bases remaining between them. CDR3 size: 14 residues. Here the CDR3 reads CASSSGLGTGELFF. The DNA for the CDR3 is TGTGCCAGCAGTTCCGGGTTGGGTACCGGGGAGCTGTTTTTT.

The J gene is TRBJ2-3, the V gene TRBV7-3, with 13 bases fitting TRBD2. The CDR3 length is 17 residues. The V segment lost 5 bases and the J segment 4 bases; nucleotides outside the gene matches: 9. CDR1 SGHTA and CDR2 FQGTGA come from the germline V gene. This chain's CDR3 is CASSPLRTSGGPDTQYF. The CDR3 coding sequence is TGTGCCAGCAGCCCGCTAAGGACTAGCGGGGGCCCAGATACGCAGTATTTT.

The CDR3 region is CASSFSGREVSYEQYF. The CDR3 coding sequence is TGTGCCAGCAGCTTTTCCGGGAGAGAAGTTTCCTACGAGCAGTACTTC. J is TRBJ2-7 and V is TRBV13, with a possible D match to TRBD2 (6 bases). Trimming took off 3 bases at V and 1 base at J, with 16 bases between the two ends. Germline V gene lookup returns CDR1 PRHDT and CDR2 FYEKMQ (reference sequence). This CDR3 comprises 16 residues.

The CDR3 DNA follows: TGTGCCAGCAGCCGGGACAGGGGCGCTGAAGCTTTCTTT. This encodes CASSRDRGAEAFF. This rearrangement joins TRBV7-2 to TRBJ1-1, with 10 bases aligning to TRBD1. The CDR3 runs to 13 residues. Germline trimming cut 5 bases from V and 6 bases from J; bases unmatched to any gene: 3. CDR1 and CDR2 from the germline V gene are SGHTA and FQGNSA.

This clone has just one count. The chain couples TRBV9 to TRBJ1-1, with 7 bases aligning to TRBD1. This CDR3 is 16 amino acids long. Germline V CDR1 and CDR2: SGDLS, YYNGEE. The junction had 13 bases not matched to a gene; V was cut back by 0 bases and J by 8 bases. The CDR3 region is CASSVGQGQSEPEAFF. CDR3 sequence (DNA): TGTGCCAGCAGCGTAGGACAGGGTCAATCCGAACCAGAAGCTTTCTTT.

The chain is built from TRBV19 and TRBJ2-3; the match to TRBD2 covers 10 bases. Per germline, CDR1 LNHDA and CDR2 SQIVND (reference sequence). The CDR3 contains 17 residues. The trim removed 4 bases at V and 2 bases at J, leaving 9 bases unmatched. CDR3 amino acids: CASSRASGGQSTDTQYF. Written as DNA, the CDR3 is TGTGCCAGTAGTAGGGCTAGCGGGGGCCAATCCACAGATACGCAGTATTTT.